These T cell receptor beta chains were read from a single sample in a study of cytomegalovirus exposure and HLA in healthy donors. Sequencing used immunoSEQ multiplex PCR; TCRdb keeps in-frame clones, though not all of them. The sample includes 110,000 to 150,000 clones, less than 95% seen only once; the top ten take 1.5% to 2%. Input material: PBMCs. The source is a man younger than 35 in good health and CMV-seropositive. Each CDR3 is given with its conserved first and last residue. A D gene is named only where the DNA matches it firmly. The size field is filled for only some rows; it gives once, few, many or a size class.

J gene | clone size | D gene | V gene | CDR3 protein | CDR3 DNA
TRBJ2-2 | - | TRBD1 | TRBV6-5 | CASRAGTDTGELFF | TGTGCCAGCAGGGCCGGGACAGACACCGGGGAGCTGTTTTTT
TRBJ1-1 | - | - | TRBV2 | CASRGQPNTEAFF | TGTGCCAGCAGAGGACAGCCGAACACTGAAGCTTTCTTT
TRBJ2-1 | once | - | TRBV6-1 | CASTLEVTAYNEQFF | TGTGCCAGTACTTTAGAGGTGACCGCATACAATGAGCAGTTCTTC
TRBJ2-2 | - | - | TRBV30 | CAQDTRTNTGELFF | TGTGCCCAGGACACGCGGACGAACACCGGGGAGCTGTTTTTT
TRBJ2-5 | once | TRBD1 | TRBV27 | CASSFPLSTGLRETQYF | TGTGCCAGCAGTTTTCCCCTTTCGACAGGGCTTCGAGAGACCCAGTACTTC
TRBJ1-5 | few | TRBD1 | TRBV4-1 | CASSQQDRDGQPQHF | TGCGCCAGCAGCCAACAGGACAGGGACGGTCAGCCCCAGCATTTT
TRBJ2-3 | - | - | TRBV11-3 | CASSPTARGDDTQYF | TGTGCCAGCAGCCCCACGGCCAGGGGGGATGATACGCAGTATTTT
TRBJ2-3 | - | TRBD1 | TRBV5-6 | CASSNGQGGDTQYF | TGTGCCAGCAGCAACGGACAGGGGGGAGATACGCAGTATTTT
TRBJ2-4 | - | TRBD1 | TRBV11-3 | CASSPGGTAGAKNIQYF | TGTGCCAGCAGCCCAGGGGGTACCGCCGGAGCCAAAAACATTCAGTACTTC
TRBJ2-5 | - | TRBD2 | TRBV5-4 | CASSLDRLASGETQYF | TGTGCCAGCAGCTTGGACCGACTAGCATCCGGAGAGACCCAGTACTTC
TRBJ1-2 | - | TRBD1 | TRBV6-5 | CASSFSGQEGDGYTF | TGTGCCAGCAGTTTCTCGGGACAGGAGGGTGATGGCTACACCTTC
TRBJ2-7 | - | TRBD2 | TRBV10-3 | CAISDPGTSGPYEQYF | TGTGCCATCAGTGACCCCGGGACTAGCGGTCCCTACGAGCAGTACTTC
TRBJ1-1 | - | - | TRBV30 | CAWSPRRNTEAFF | TGTGCCTGGAGTCCGCGCCGGAACACTGAAGCTTTCTTT
TRBJ2-5 | - | - | TRBV2 | CASSRSSGALYF | TGTGCCAGCAGCCGAAGTAGCGGAGCGTTGTACTTC
TRBJ1-1 | once | - | TRBV29-1 | CSVQQSPMNTEAFF | TGCAGCGTCCAACAGAGTCCTATGAACACTGAAGCTTTCTTT
TRBJ1-2 | - | - | TRBV2 | CASSEGEGYGYTF | TGTGCCAGCAGTGAGGGGGAGGGCTATGGCTACACCTTC
TRBJ1-5 | - | TRBD1 | TRBV25-1 | CASSKTGGNQPQHF | TGTGCCAGCAGTAAAACAGGGGGCAATCAGCCCCAGCATTTT
TRBJ1-5 | - | - | TRBV30 | CAWSVFSQPQHF | TGTGCCTGGAGTGTATTTAGTCAGCCCCAGCATTTT
TRBJ2-3 | - | TRBD2 | TRBV6-7 | CASSYSKQREGLMADTQYF | TGTGCCAGCAGTTACTCGAAGCAGCGGGAGGGCCTGATGGCAGATACGCAGTATTTT
TRBJ1-4 | - | - | TRBV25-1 | CASRSTSGHSEKLFF | TGTGCCAGCAGATCCACCTCGGGACATAGTGAAAAACTGTTTTTT
TRBJ1-1 | - | TRBD1 | TRBV11-3 | CASSPGTVNTEAFF | TGTGCCAGCAGCCCCGGGACAGTGAACACTGAAGCTTTCTTT
TRBJ1-2 | - | - | TRBV30 | CAWSETWGRSGYTF | TGTGCCTGGAGTGAAACCTGGGGGCGGAGTGGCTACACCTTC
TRBJ2-1 | - | TRBD2 | TRBV25-1 | CASSEAGRVDNEQFF | TGTGCCAGCAGTGAAGCTGGGAGGGTAGACAATGAGCAGTTCTTC
TRBJ2-7 | - | TRBD1 | TRBV2 | CASSEADRDEQYF | TGTGCCAGCAGTGAAGCAGACAGGGACGAGCAGTACTTC
TRBJ2-7 | - | TRBD2 | TRBV29-1 | CSARTSGDYEQYF | TGCAGCGCCCGGACTAGCGGGGACTACGAGCAGTACTTC
TRBJ2-7 | - | - | TRBV5-6 | CASSLGAGNYEQYF | TGTGCCAGCAGCTTAGGAGCGGGCAACTACGAGCAGTACTTC
TRBJ1-2 | - | TRBD1 | TRBV7-9 | CASSLGLSGTGEGYTF | TGTGCCAGCAGCTTAGGTCTCTCCGGGACAGGGGAAGGCTACACCTTC
TRBJ2-7 | - | - | TRBV7-6 | CASSLSARAYEQYF | TGTGCCAGCAGCTTAAGCGCCAGGGCCTACGAGCAGTACTTC
TRBJ2-1 | - | - | TRBV4-1 | CASSQASGGEQFF | TGCGCCAGCAGCCAAGCATCCGGTGGTGAGCAGTTCTTC
TRBJ1-2 | few | - | TRBV4-2 | CASSQVSGVGYTF | TGTGCCAGCAGCCAAGTCTCGGGGGTTGGCTACACCTTC
TRBJ1-2 | - | - | TRBV29-1 | CSVEAGDGYTF | TGCAGCGTTGAGGCGGGGGATGGCTACACCTTC
TRBJ2-1 | - | TRBD2 | TRBV9 | CASSTLPGLTTIEQFF | TGTGCCAGCAGCACCTTGCCGGGACTAACAACAATTGAGCAGTTCTTC
TRBJ1-2 | once | - | TRBV28 | CASSPDSYGYTF | TGTGCCAGCAGCCCGGACAGTTATGGCTACACCTTC
TRBJ1-5 | once | - | TRBV6-1 | CASSGPVREPQHF | TGTGCCAGCAGTGGGCCTGTCCGGGAGCCCCAGCATTTT
TRBJ1-4 | - | - | TRBV6-1 | CASSERGRINEKLFF | TGTGCCAGCAGTGAAAGGGGCAGAATTAATGAAAAACTGTTTTTT
TRBJ2-4 | - | - | TRBV28 | CASEEASKNIQYF | TGTGCCAGCGAGGAGGCCAGCAAAAACATTCAGTACTTC
TRBJ1-5 | few | TRBD1 | TRBV7-2 | CASSQDRFNQPQHF | TGTGCCAGCAGCCAGGACAGGTTCAATCAGCCCCAGCATTTT
TRBJ1-1 | - | - | TRBV19 | CASIDREAFF | TGTGCCAGTATAGACAGGGAAGCTTTCTTT
TRBJ2-3 | once | - | TRBV28 | CASTGEGTDTQYF | TGTGCCAGCACAGGGGAGGGTACAGATACGCAGTATTTT
TRBJ2-1 | - | TRBD1 | TRBV25-1 | CASSDGGQGYSEQFF | TGTGCCAGCAGTGACGGGGGACAGGGGTACAGTGAGCAGTTCTTC
TRBJ2-5 | - | TRBD2 | TRBV6-1 | CASSSGGTQYF | TGTGCCAGCAGTTCGGGGGGGACCCAGTACTTC
TRBJ1-2 | - | - | TRBV28 | CASSSLPTNYGYTF | TGTGCCAGCAGTTCTCTGCCTACGAACTATGGCTACACCTTC
TRBJ1-6 | - | - | TRBV13 | CASSRGDNSPLHF | TGTGCCAGCAGCCGGGGAGATAATTCACCCCTCCACTTT
TRBJ1-1 | - | - | TRBV12-5 | CASGLGRNEAFF | TGTGCTAGTGGTTTGGGCAGAAATGAAGCTTTCTTT
TRBJ2-3 | - | - | TRBV2 | CASSDQGGTDTQYF | TGTGCCAGCAGTGATCAGGGCGGCACAGATACGCAGTATTTT
TRBJ2-3 | - | TRBD2 | TRBV5-1 | CASSSGTSVSTDTQYF | TGCGCCAGCAGCTCCGGGACTAGCGTAAGCACAGATACGCAGTATTTT
TRBJ2-7 | - | TRBD2 | TRBV7-2 | CASSPRLAGGPREQYF | TGTGCCAGCAGCCCGAGACTAGCGGGAGGGCCGAGGGAGCAGTACTTC
TRBJ2-1 | - | TRBD2 | TRBV19 | CASSIDPLADPYNEQFF | TGTGCCAGTAGTATAGACCCCCTAGCGGACCCCTACAATGAGCAGTTCTTC
TRBJ2-7 | - | TRBD1 | TRBV4-1 | CASSQAGTGYYEQYF | TGCGCCAGCAGCCAAGCAGGGACAGGGTACTACGAGCAGTACTTC
TRBJ2-3 | - | TRBD2 | TRBV9 | CASSVGGGTHSTDTQYF | TGTGCCAGCAGCGTAGGGGGGGGGACCCACAGCACAGATACGCAGTATTTT
TRBJ1-1 | - | TRBD1 | TRBV5-8 | CASSLRGLGTEAFF | TGTGCCAGCAGCTTGAGGGGGCTGGGGACTGAAGCTTTCTTT
TRBJ2-1 | - | TRBD2 | TRBV28 | CASSLMGGRGYYNEQFF | TGTGCCAGCAGTTTAATGGGGGGGAGGGGTTACTACAATGAGCAGTTCTTC
TRBJ2-7 | - | TRBD2 | TRBV6-5 | CASRTSTFYEQYF | TGTGCCAGCCGGACTAGCACCTTCTACGAGCAGTACTTC
TRBJ2-1 | - | - | TRBV2 | CASSSVPKVEQFF | TGTGCCAGCTCAAGCGTACCCAAGGTTGAGCAGTTCTTC
TRBJ2-1 | - | TRBD2 | TRBV27 | CASSFGGGRDWGGNEQFF | TGTGCCAGCAGTTTTGGGGGAGGCCGGGATTGGGGGGGTAATGAGCAGTTCTTC